The subject of this entry is one T cell receptor (beta chain). This record belongs to a study of T cells in localized non-small cell lung cancer. TCRdb keeps only in-frame clones here, not all; method: immunoSEQ multiplex PCR. The sample lists 45,000 to 60,000 clones; around 81% were seen once. With 1 base clipped from V and 1 base from J, the junction kept 15 bases outside the gene matches. Germline lookup yields CDR1 SGHVS and CDR2 FQNEAQ. This CDR3 contains 19 residues. This chain joins TRBV7-8 and TRBJ1-1; 7 bases fit TRBD1. The specimen was PBMCs, collected before any cancer treatment. The TCR was taken from a woman aged 35 to 69 with stage II lung adenocarcinoma. In nucleotides, the CDR3 is TGTGCCAGCAGCTTAGAAGGGGCTTGGGACAGACACCGGAACACTGAAGCTTTCTTT. This translates into CASSLEGAWDRHRNTEAFF.